The rows below give T cell receptor beta chains drawn from one sample of a study of shared clonotypes between healthy human individuals. This table comes from immunoSEQ multiplex PCR, and its TCRdb copy is limited to in-frame clones, with some not included. The sample includes over 800,000 clones, about 92% of them seen just once. The sequenced sample was naive CD8+ T cells sorted from blood. Receptors originate from a man aged 25-45 years in good health. CDR3s include the opening cysteine and the closing phenylalanine or tryptophan. D genes are given only for firm matches. For some rows the clone size is stated as once, few or many, or as a class when expanded; others skip it.

v_call: TRBV7-9; d_call: .; j_call: TRBJ2-5; clone_size: .; cdr3_aa: CASSLEGNQETQYF; cdr3_nt: TGTGCCAGCAGCTTAGAAGGGAATCAAGAGACCCAGTACTTC
v_call: TRBV4-1; d_call: .; j_call: TRBJ2-7; clone_size: .; cdr3_aa: CASSQVIPYEQYF; cdr3_nt: TGCGCCAGCAGCCAAGTGATTCCCTACGAGCAGTACTTC
v_call: TRBV29-1; d_call: .; j_call: TRBJ1-3; clone_size: .; cdr3_aa: CSVTEVLPGNTIYF; cdr3_nt: TGCAGCGTGACTGAGGTCCTACCTGGAAACACCATATATTTT
v_call: TRBV5-1; d_call: .; j_call: TRBJ2-1; clone_size: .; cdr3_aa: CASSLPSAYNEQFF; cdr3_nt: TGCGCCAGCAGCTTGCCTAGCGCCTACAATGAGCAGTTCTTC
v_call: TRBV9; d_call: .; j_call: TRBJ2-7; clone_size: .; cdr3_aa: CASSVRGCRLRIPYEQYF; cdr3_nt: TGTGCCAGCAGCGTAAGGGGGTGCCGCTTACGAATTCCCTACGAGCAGTACTTC
v_call: TRBV7-3; d_call: TRBD1; j_call: TRBJ2-7; clone_size: few; cdr3_aa: CASSLGTGYEQYF; cdr3_nt: TGTGCCAGCAGCTTGGGGACAGGATACGAGCAGTACTTC
v_call: TRBV27; d_call: .; j_call: TRBJ2-1; clone_size: once; cdr3_aa: CASSFGASEAEQFF; cdr3_nt: TGTGCCAGCAGTTTCGGGGCATCTGAAGCTGAGCAGTTCTTC
v_call: TRBV20-1; d_call: .; j_call: TRBJ2-1; clone_size: .; cdr3_aa: CSARDMGGSFF; cdr3_nt: TGCAGTGCTAGAGATATGGGGGGTTCTTTCTTC
v_call: TRBV7-9; d_call: TRBD1; j_call: TRBJ2-7; clone_size: .; cdr3_aa: CASSPRQGGLGEQYF; cdr3_nt: TGTGCCAGCAGCCCCCGACAGGGGGGGTTGGGTGAGCAGTACTTC
v_call: TRBV5-6; d_call: TRBD1; j_call: TRBJ2-7; clone_size: once; cdr3_aa: CASSTGQGVEQYF; cdr3_nt: TGTGCCAGCAGCACGGGACAGGGTGTCGAGCAGTACTTC
v_call: TRBV11-1; d_call: .; j_call: TRBJ2-1; clone_size: .; cdr3_aa: CASSFQAGTYNEQFF; cdr3_nt: TGTGCCAGCAGCTTTCAAGCCGGGACATACAATGAGCAGTTCTTC
v_call: TRBV27; d_call: .; j_call: TRBJ2-1; clone_size: .; cdr3_aa: CASSLSSGTGQFF; cdr3_nt: TGTGCCAGCAGTTTATCTTCCGGGACCGGGCAGTTCTTC
v_call: TRBV7-7; d_call: .; j_call: TRBJ1-1; clone_size: once; cdr3_aa: CASSPWTENTEAFF; cdr3_nt: TGTGCTAGCAGCCCCTGGACAGAAAACACTGAAGCTTTCTTT
v_call: TRBV6-4; d_call: .; j_call: TRBJ2-2; clone_size: .; cdr3_aa: CASRLTNTGELFF; cdr3_nt: TGTGCCAGCAGACTTACGAACACCGGGGAGCTGTTTTTT
v_call: TRBV6-6; d_call: .; j_call: TRBJ2-3; clone_size: .; cdr3_aa: CASSYRGPFTDTQYF; cdr3_nt: TGTGCCAGCAGTTACAGGGGCCCTTTCACAGATACGCAGTATTTT
v_call: TRBV5-4; d_call: TRBD2; j_call: TRBJ2-1; clone_size: .; cdr3_aa: CASSLEAGTSGSNEQFF; cdr3_nt: TGTGCCAGCAGCTTGGAGGCCGGGACTAGCGGGAGTAATGAGCAGTTCTTC
v_call: TRBV28; d_call: .; j_call: TRBJ1-1; clone_size: .; cdr3_aa: CASSFGGAAEAFF; cdr3_nt: TGTGCCAGCAGTTTCGGGGGAGCTGCTGAAGCTTTCTTT
v_call: TRBV2; d_call: TRBD2; j_call: TRBJ2-7; clone_size: .; cdr3_aa: CASSATSVYEQYF; cdr3_nt: TGTGCCAGCAGTGCTACTAGCGTCTACGAGCAGTACTTC
v_call: TRBV4-1; d_call: .; j_call: TRBJ2-5; clone_size: .; cdr3_aa: CASSQERREGETQYF; cdr3_nt: TGCGCCAGCAGCCAAGAACGGCGGGAAGGTGAGACCCAGTACTTC
v_call: TRBV6-6; d_call: .; j_call: TRBJ2-7; clone_size: .; cdr3_aa: CASLYGQGYEQYF; cdr3_nt: TGTGCCAGCCTCTACGGGCAGGGCTACGAGCAGTACTTC
v_call: TRBV11-2; d_call: TRBD2; j_call: TRBJ2-7; clone_size: .; cdr3_aa: CASRPTSGRQYEQYF; cdr3_nt: TGTGCCAGCAGACCGACTAGCGGGAGACAATACGAGCAGTACTTC
v_call: TRBV6-5; d_call: .; j_call: TRBJ2-3; clone_size: .; cdr3_aa: CASSITGLDTQYF; cdr3_nt: TGTGCCAGCAGTATTACAGGGTTGGATACGCAGTATTTT